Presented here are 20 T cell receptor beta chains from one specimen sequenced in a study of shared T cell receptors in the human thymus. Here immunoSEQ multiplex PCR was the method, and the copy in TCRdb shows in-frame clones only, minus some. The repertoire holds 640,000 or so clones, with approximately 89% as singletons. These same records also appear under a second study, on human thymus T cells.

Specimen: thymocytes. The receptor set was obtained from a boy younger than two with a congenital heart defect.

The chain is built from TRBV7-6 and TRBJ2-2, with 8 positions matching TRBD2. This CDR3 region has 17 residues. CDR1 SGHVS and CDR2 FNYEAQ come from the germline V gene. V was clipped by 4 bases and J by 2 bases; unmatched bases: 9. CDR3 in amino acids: CASSSPTSGPNTGELFF. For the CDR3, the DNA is TGTGCCAGCAGCTCCCCAACTAGCGGACCTAACACCGGGGAGCTGTTTTTT.

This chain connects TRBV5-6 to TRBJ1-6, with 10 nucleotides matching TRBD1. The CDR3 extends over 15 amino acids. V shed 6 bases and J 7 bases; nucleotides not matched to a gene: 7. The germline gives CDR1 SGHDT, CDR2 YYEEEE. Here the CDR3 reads CASTLRTGGNSPLHF. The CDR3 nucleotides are TGTGCCAGCACCCTCAGGACAGGGGGGAATTCACCCCTCCACTTT.

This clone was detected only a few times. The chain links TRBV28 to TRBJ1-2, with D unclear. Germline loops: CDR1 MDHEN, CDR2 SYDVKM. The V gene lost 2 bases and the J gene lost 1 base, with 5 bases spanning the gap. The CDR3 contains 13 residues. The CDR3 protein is CASSLGSNYGYTF. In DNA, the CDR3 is TGTGCCAGCAGTTTAGGCAGTAACTATGGCTACACCTTC.

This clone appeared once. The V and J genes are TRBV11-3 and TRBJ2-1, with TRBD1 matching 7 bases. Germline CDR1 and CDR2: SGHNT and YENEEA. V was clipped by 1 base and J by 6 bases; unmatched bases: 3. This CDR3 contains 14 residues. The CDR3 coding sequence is TGTGCCAGCAGCTTAGTTCCAGGGGGCAATGAGCAGTTCTTC. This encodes CASSLVPGGNEQFF.

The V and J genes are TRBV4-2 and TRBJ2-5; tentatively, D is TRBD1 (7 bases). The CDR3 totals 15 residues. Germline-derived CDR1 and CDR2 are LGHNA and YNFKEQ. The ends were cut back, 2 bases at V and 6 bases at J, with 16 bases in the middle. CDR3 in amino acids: CASSQLVAGGKTQYF. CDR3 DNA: TGTGCCAGCAGCCAACTCGTCGCAGGGGGGAAGACCCAGTACTTC.

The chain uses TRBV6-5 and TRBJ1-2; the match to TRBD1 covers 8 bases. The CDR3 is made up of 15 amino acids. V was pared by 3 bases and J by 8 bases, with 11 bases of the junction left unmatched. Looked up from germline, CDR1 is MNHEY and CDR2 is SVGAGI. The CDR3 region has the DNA TGTGCCAGCAGTTATTGGCCAGGGGGCGCGGGGGGCTACACCTTC. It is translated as CASSYWPGGAGGYTF.

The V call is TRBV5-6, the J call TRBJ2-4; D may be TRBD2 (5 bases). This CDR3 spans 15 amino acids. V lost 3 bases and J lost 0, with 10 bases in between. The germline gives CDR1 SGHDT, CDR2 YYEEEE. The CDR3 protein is CASSSSGLAKNIQYF. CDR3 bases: TGTGCCAGCAGCTCGAGCGGCCTAGCCAAAAACATTCAGTACTTC.

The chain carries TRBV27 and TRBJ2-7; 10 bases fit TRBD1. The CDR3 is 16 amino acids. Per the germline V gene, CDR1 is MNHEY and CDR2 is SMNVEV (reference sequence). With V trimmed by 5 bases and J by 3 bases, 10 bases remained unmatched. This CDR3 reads CASSPRTGGPYYEQYF. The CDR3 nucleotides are TGTGCCAGCAGTCCGAGGACAGGGGGGCCCTACTACGAGCAGTACTTC.

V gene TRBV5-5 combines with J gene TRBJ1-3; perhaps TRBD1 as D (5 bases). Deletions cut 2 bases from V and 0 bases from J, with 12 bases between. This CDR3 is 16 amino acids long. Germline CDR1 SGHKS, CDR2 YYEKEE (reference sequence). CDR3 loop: CASSLLGPISGNTIYF. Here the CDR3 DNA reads TGTGCCAGCAGCTTACTGGGGCCGATCTCTGGAAACACCATATATTTT.

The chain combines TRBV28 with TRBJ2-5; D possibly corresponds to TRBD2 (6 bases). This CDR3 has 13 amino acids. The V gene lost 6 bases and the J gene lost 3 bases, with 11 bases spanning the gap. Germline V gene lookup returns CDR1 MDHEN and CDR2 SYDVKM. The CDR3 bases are TGTGCCAGCAGGCCACCGGGGGAAGAGACCCAGTACTTC. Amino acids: CASRPPGEETQYF.

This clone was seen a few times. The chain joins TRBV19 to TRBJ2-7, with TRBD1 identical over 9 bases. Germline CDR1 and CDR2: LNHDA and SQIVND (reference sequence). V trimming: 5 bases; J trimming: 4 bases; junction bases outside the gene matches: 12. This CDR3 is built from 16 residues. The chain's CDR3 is CASSAHRGRDLYEQYF. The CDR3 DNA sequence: TGTGCCAGTAGTGCACACAGGGGGCGAGATCTATACGAGCAGTACTTC.

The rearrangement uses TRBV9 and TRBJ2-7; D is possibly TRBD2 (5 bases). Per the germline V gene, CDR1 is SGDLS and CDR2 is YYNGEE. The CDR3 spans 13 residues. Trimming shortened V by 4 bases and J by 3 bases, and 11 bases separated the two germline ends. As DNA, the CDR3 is TGTGCCAGCAGCACTAGTTTTGGCTACGAGCAGTACTTC. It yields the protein CASSTSFGYEQYF.

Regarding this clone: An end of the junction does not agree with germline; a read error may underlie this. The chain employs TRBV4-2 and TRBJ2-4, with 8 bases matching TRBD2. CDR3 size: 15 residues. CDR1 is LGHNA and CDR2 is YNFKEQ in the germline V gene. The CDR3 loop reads CASNQEAGVKNIQYF. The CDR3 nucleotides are TGTGCCAGCAACCAAGAAGCGGGAGTCAAAAACATTCAGTACTTC.

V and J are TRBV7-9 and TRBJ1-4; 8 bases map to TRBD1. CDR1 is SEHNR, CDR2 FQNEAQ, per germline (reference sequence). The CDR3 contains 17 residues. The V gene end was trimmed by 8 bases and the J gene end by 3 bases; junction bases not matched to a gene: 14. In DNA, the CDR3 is TGTGCCAGCGCCACTACGACAGGGGTGAGGGCTAATGAAAAACTGTTTTTT. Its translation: CASATTTGVRANEKLFF.

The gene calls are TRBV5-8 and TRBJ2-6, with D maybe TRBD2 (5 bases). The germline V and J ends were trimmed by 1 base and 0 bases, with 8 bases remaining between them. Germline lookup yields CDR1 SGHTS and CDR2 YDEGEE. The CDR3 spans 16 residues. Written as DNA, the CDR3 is TGTGCCAGCAGCTTGCGGGGAAGCTCTGGGGCCAACGTCCTGACTTTC. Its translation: CASSLRGSSGANVLTF.

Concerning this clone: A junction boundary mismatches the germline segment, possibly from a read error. The CDR3 nucleotides are TGTGCCAGCAGCGCCGGGACAAGCCCCGAGCTGTACTTC. Protein sequence: CASSAGTSPELYF. V is TRBV6-1 and J is TRBJ2-7, with D maybe TRBD1 (6 bases). Per the germline V gene, CDR1 is MNHNS and CDR2 is SASEGT. CDR3 size: 13 residues.

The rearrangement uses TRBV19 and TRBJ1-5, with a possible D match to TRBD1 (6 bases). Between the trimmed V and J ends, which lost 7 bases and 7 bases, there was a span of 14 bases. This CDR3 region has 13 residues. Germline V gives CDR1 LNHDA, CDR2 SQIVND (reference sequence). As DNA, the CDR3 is TGTGCCAGTATACAGGGAGAGGGCCAGCCCCAGCATTTT. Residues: CASIQGEGQPQHF.

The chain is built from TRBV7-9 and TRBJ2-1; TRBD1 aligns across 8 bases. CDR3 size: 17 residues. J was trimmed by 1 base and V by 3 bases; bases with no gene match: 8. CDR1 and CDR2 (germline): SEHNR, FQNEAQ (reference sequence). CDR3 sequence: CASSFPGQGASYNEQFF. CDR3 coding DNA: TGTGCCAGCAGCTTCCCCGGGCAGGGGGCATCCTACAATGAGCAGTTCTTC.

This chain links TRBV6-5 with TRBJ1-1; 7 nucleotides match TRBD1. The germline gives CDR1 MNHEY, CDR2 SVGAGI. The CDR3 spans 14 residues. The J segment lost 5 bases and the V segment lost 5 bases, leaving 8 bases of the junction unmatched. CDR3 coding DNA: TGTGCCAGCAGTGCACAGGGGTTCAGGACTGAAGCTTTCTTT. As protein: CASSAQGFRTEAFF.

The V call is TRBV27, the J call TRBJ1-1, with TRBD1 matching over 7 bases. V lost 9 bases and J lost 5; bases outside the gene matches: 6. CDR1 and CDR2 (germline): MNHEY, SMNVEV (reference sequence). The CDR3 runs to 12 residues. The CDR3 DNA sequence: TGTGCCAGTTCAGGGGGTGGAACTGAAGCTTTCTTT. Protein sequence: CASSGGGTEAFF.